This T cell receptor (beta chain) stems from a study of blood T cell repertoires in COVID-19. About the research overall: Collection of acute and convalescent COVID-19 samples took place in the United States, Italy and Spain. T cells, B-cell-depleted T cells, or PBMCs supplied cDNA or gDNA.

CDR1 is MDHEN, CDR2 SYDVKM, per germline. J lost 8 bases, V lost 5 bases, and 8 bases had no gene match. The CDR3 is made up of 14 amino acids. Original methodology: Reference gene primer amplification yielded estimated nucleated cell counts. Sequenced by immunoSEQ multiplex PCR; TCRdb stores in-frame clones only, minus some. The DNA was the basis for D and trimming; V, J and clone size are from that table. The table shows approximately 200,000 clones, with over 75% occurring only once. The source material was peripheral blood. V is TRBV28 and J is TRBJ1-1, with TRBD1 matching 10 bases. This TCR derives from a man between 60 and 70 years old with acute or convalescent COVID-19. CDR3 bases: TGTGCCAGCAGTCCGCCACGGGACAGGGGAGAAGCTTTCTTT. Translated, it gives CASSPPRDRGEAFF. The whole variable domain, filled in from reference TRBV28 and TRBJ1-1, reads DVKVTQSSRYLVKRTGEKVFLECVQDMDHENMFWYRQDPGLGLRLIYFSYDVKMKEKGDIPEGYSVSREKKERFSLILESASTNQTSMYLCASSPPRDRGEAFFGQGTRLTVV.